This T cell receptor (beta chain) was profiled in a study of human T cells and chemical hapten exposure. The wider study: Chiefly female patients presented with alopecia areata, totalis or universalis.

The time point: patch test 2, 6 weeks after DPC sensitization. Treatment meaning: therapeutic diphenylcyclopropenone sensitization with weekly scalp DPC. Study outcomes and limitations: There was a positive correlation between PT1 expanded TCR counts and patch test score.

A few counts support this clonotype. Its antigen is not identified. As the library was built, unique molecular identifiers were attached to individual cDNA molecules. Each CDR3 protein is one row after TCRdb ran MiXCR on the RACE reads. The sample carries some 90,000 distinct CDR3 sequences, roughly 10% recorded once. This TCR was recovered from a middle-aged woman with alopecia areata. Some clones in this sample may be carry-over from other donors' samples. The sequenced sample was whole blood, obtained in connection with sensitization to the hapten diphenylcyclopropenone (DPC).

The CDR3 loop is CASSFGGVTGNQPQHF. The DNA of the CDR3 is TGTGCCAGCAGTTTTGGTGGCGTTACGGGCAATCAGCCCCAGCATTTT. The chain couples TRBV28 to TRBJ1-5; D is unresolved. CDR1 and CDR2 from the germline V gene are MDHEN and SYDVKM. The CDR3 extends over 16 amino acids. Trimming stripped 3 bases from V and 2 bases from J, with 14 bases between.